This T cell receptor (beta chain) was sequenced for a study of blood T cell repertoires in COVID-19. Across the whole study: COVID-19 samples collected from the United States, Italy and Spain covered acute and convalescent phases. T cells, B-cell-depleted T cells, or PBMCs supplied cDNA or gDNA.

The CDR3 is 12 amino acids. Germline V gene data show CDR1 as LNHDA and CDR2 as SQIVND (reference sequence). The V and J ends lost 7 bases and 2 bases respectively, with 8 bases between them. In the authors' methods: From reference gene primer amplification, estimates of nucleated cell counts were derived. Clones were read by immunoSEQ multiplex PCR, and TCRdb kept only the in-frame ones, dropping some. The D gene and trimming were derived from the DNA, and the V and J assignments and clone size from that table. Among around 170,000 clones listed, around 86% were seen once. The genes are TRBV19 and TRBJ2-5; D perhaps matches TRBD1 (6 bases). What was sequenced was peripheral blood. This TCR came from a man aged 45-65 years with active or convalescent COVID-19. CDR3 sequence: CASTGQQETQYF. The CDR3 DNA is TGTGCCAGTACCGGACAGCAAGAGACCCAGTACTTC.